This T cell receptor beta chain came from a study of cytomegalovirus exposure and HLA in healthy donors. The PCR ran on 60 Vbeta and 13 Jbeta primers. Clones were sequenced by immunoSEQ multiplex PCR, and TCRdb holds only the in-frame ones, with some missing. The sample includes roughly 150,000 clones, approximately 80% of them seen just once. Sequencing input: PBMCs. The source of this sequence is a young man in good health and CMV-seropositive.

The CDR3 loop reads CSVEDRGSNQPQHF. The CDR3 DNA is TGCAGCGTTGAGGACAGGGGGAGCAATCAGCCCCAGCATTTT. The rearrangement joins TRBV29-1 to TRBJ1-5; 10 bases match TRBD1. CDR1 SQVTM and CDR2 ANQGSEA come from the germline V gene. The J segment lost 1 base and the V segment lost 3 bases, leaving 0 bases of the junction unmatched. CDR3 length equals 14 residues.